One sample yielded the 19 T cell receptor beta chains listed below, sequenced in a study of human T cells and chemical hapten exposure. TCRdb re-called the RACE reads through MiXCR, storing one row per CDR3 protein. The sample shows 100,000 to 150,000 distinct CDR3 sequences, about 13% of them seen only once. Time point: pre-sensitization, week 0. Noted treatment: therapeutic diphenylcyclopropenone sensitization with weekly scalp DPC. The sample here was whole blood, taken in connection with sensitization to the hapten diphenylcyclopropenone (DPC). These receptors were collected from a young woman with alopecia areata. Some clones in this sample may be carry-over from other donors' samples.

The chain combines TRBV28 with TRBJ1-2; TRBD1 is a possible D gene (5 bases). Trimming cost V 4 bases and J 8 bases, with 17 bases left between them. The CDR3 has 14 amino acids. Per germline, CDR1 MDHEN and CDR2 SYDVKM. The CDR3 sequence: CASSSTGRWEGYTF. As DNA, the CDR3 is TGTGCCAGCAGTTCCACAGGCCGCTGGGAGGGCTACACCTTC.

The rearrangement links TRBV19 to TRBJ2-1; 10 bases are shared with TRBD2. The J segment lost 5 bases and the V segment lost 6 bases, leaving 7 bases of the junction unmatched. The CDR3 is made up of 15 amino acids. From germline, CDR1 is LNHDA and CDR2 SQIVND (reference sequence). The CDR3, as DNA: TGTGCCAGTAGGTCCGGGACTAGCGACCACAATGAGCAGTTCTTC. This translates into CASRSGTSDHNEQFF.

This clonotype was observed many times. The genes are TRBV4-3 and TRBJ2-7; 8 nucleotides agree with TRBD1. V was pared by 1 base and J by 2 bases, with 1 base of the junction left unmatched. In germline, CDR1 is LGHNA, CDR2 YSLEER. The CDR3 covers 14 residues. The CDR3 spells CASSQGTGPYEQYF. The CDR3 nucleotides are TGCGCCAGCAGCCAAGGGACAGGGCCCTACGAGCAGTACTTC.

This sequence joins TRBV7-6 and TRBJ1-1, with D possibly TRBD1 on 5 matching bases. Trimming pared 5 bases from V and 0 bases from J, leaving 13 bases between. The CDR3 loop spans 15 amino acids. Germline V lookup: CDR1 SGHVS, CDR2 FNYEAQ. CDR3 DNA: TGTGCCAGCAGCCCTTCCAGGGCTATGAACACTGAAGCTTTCTTT. It translates to CASSPSRAMNTEAFF.

The table lists this clonotype with a few counts. The rearrangement joins TRBV9 to TRBJ2-4; D is unclear. The CDR3 spans 14 residues. V was cut by 4 bases and J by 9 bases, with 17 bases left in between. CDR1 and CDR2 (germline): SGDLS, YYNGEE. For the CDR3, the DNA is TGTGCCAGCAGCCCATCCTTGACCGGTGGCATTCAGTACTTC. This gives the protein CASSPSLTGGIQYF.

The CDR3 DNA sequence: TGTGCCAGCAGCGTAGATGGGAGAACTAACTATGGCTACACCTTC. This gives the protein CASSVDGRTNYGYTF. The rearrangement uses TRBV9 and TRBJ1-2; D not resolved. The CDR3 consists of 15 residues. Germline assignment: CDR1 SGDLS and CDR2 YYNGEE. Trimming cost V 0 bases and J 0 bases, with 9 bases left between them.

This clonotype was seen repeatedly, ten times or more. The chain couples TRBV20-1 to TRBJ2-7, with 12 bases lining up with TRBD2. The CDR3 spans 17 residues. V dropped 6 bases and J dropped 5; count of bases not matched to a gene: 17. Germline V lookup: CDR1 DFQATT, CDR2 SNEGSKA (reference sequence). In DNA form, the CDR3 reads TGCAGTGCAGTCGATCCCCTGACTAGCGGGGGAAAAAACGAGCAGTACTTC. This translates into CSAVDPLTSGGKNEQYF.

This clonotype was detected ten times or more. V gene TRBV25-1 combines with J gene TRBJ1-1; D not certain. CDR1 and CDR2 (germline): MGHDK, SYGVNS. Trimming pared 7 bases from V and 3 bases from J, leaving 9 bases between. The CDR3 covers 12 residues. The chain's CDR3 is CASKGGHTEAFF. The CDR3 nucleotides are TGTGCCAGCAAAGGAGGACACACTGAAGCTTTCTTT.

This clonotype was seen a few times. This chain joins TRBV4-2 and TRBJ2-3; D remains ambiguous. This CDR3 spans 16 amino acids. Trimming shortened V by 0 bases and J by 6 bases, and 16 bases separated the two germline ends. Germline V gives CDR1 LGHNA, CDR2 YNFKEQ. The CDR3 region is CASSQETSGAADTQYF. The CDR3 region has the DNA TGTGCCAGCAGCCAAGAGACGAGTGGAGCTGCGGATACGCAGTATTTT.

This clonotype was recorded a few times. V gene TRBV9 combines with J gene TRBJ1-6, with 8 bases matching TRBD1. CDR3 size: 18 residues. With V trimmed by 3 bases and J by 1 base, 9 bases remained unmatched. CDR1 is SGDLS and CDR2 is YYNGEE in the germline V gene. CDR3 amino acids: CASSAGQGILSYNSPLHF. CDR3 DNA: TGTGCCAGCAGCGCTGGACAGGGAATCTTATCCTATAATTCACCCCTCCACTTT.

There are a few counts of this clonotype. V usage is TRBV6-2 or TRBV6-3 and J usage is TRBJ2-7, with 7 bases fitting TRBD1. Germline CDR1 MNHEY, CDR2 SVGEGT. The CDR3 totals 15 residues. V shed 2 bases and J 2 bases; nucleotides not matched to a gene: 6. CDR3 DNA sequence: TGTGCCAGCAGTTACGCGGACAGGTTCACCTACGAGCAGTACTTC. Translation: CASSYADRFTYEQYF.

The V call is TRBV6-2 or TRBV6-3, the J call TRBJ2-4, with D unresolved. V gave up 0 bases and J gave up 0 bases, with 27 bases separating them. This CDR3 spans 22 amino acids. The germline CDR1 and CDR2 sequences are MNHEY and SVGEGT. The CDR3: CASSYSLYSTGSVRLAKNIQYF. As DNA, the CDR3 is TGTGCCAGCAGTTACTCCCTATACTCCACCGGGTCAGTACGACTAGCCAAAAACATTCAGTACTTC.

This chain's CDR3 is CASSFRDSHNSPLHF. Here the CDR3 DNA reads TGTGCCAGCAGCTTCCGGGACAGTCACAATTCACCCCTCCACTTT. The chain carries TRBV7-6 and TRBJ1-6; TRBD1 agrees at 7 bases. The CDR3 runs 15 residues. From germline, CDR1 is SGHVS and CDR2 FNYEAQ. J was trimmed by 7 bases and V by 3 bases; bases with no gene match: 6.

V usage is TRBV30 and J usage is TRBJ2-7; 7 bases agree with TRBD1. The CDR3 covers 14 residues. The germline V gene has CDR1 GTSNPN and CDR2 SVGIG (reference sequence). Trimming cost V 0 bases and J 6 bases; bases outside gene matches: 8. The CDR3, as DNA: TGTGCCTGGAGTGTCCTAGCAGGGGGAAGCGAGCAGTACTTC. Its translation is CAWSVLAGGSEQYF.

The chain employs TRBV11-2 and TRBJ2-3; 8 positions match TRBD2. The germline V gene encodes CDR1 SGHAT and CDR2 FQNNGV. This CDR3 spans 16 amino acids. V was pared by 6 bases and J by 0 bases, with 8 bases of the junction left unmatched. CDR3 DNA sequence: TGTGCCAGCAGTTATACTAGCGGTTTTAGCACAGATACGCAGTATTTT. Protein product: CASSYTSGFSTDTQYF.

In this sample, this clonotype turned up a few times. This chain's CDR3 is CASSRRHERTDTQYF. CDR3 DNA: TGTGCCAGCAGCAGGAGGCACGAACGCACAGATACGCAGTATTTT. The chain joins TRBV7-2 to TRBJ2-3; possibly TRBD2 for D (5 bases). V gave up 5 bases and J gave up 1 base, with 13 bases separating them. Looked up from germline, CDR1 is SGHTA and CDR2 is FQGNSA. This CDR3 contains 15 residues.

The V gene is TRBV7-9, the J gene TRBJ1-4; TRBD1 agrees at 10 bases. The junction had 9 bases not matched to a gene; V was cut back by 7 bases and J by 7 bases. Germline V gives CDR1 SEHNR, CDR2 FQNEAQ (reference sequence). The CDR3 covers 15 residues. The CDR3 is CASTRTGQGTEKLFF. CDR3 bases: TGTGCCAGCACCCGAACGGGACAGGGGACTGAAAAACTGTTTTTT.

This clonotype occurred many times. V and J are TRBV29-1 and TRBJ2-5; D is undetermined. CDR1 is SQVTM, CDR2 ANQGSEA, per germline. V was shortened by 3 bases and J by 2 bases, with 7 bases between the two germline ends. The CDR3 has 12 amino acids. CDR3 amino acids: CSVDDLQETQYF. CDR3 nucleotide sequence: TGCAGCGTTGACGACTTACAAGAGACCCAGTACTTC.

The genes are TRBV7-9 and TRBJ1-3; 8 bases match TRBD1. The CDR3 has 15 residues. Germline V gene lookup returns CDR1 SEHNR and CDR2 FQNEAQ (reference sequence). V lost 3 bases to trimming and J lost 6 bases; unmatched junction nucleotides: 7. In nucleotides, the CDR3 is TGTGCCAGCAGCTTTGCCGCCAGGGGGCTAAACACCATATATTTT. Its protein is CASSFAARGLNTIYF.